This T cell receptor beta chain was retrieved from a study of blood T cell repertoires in COVID-19. The overall study: Collection of acute and convalescent COVID-19 samples took place in the United States, Italy and Spain. PBMCs, B-cell-depleted T cells, or T cells were the source of the cDNA or gDNA that made up the material.

Per the authors' pipeline: Researchers report that nucleated cell counts were estimated from reference gene primer amplification. Profiled with immunoSEQ multiplex PCR; TCRdb holds only in-frame clones, not every one. The DNA was the basis for D and trimming; V, J and clone size are from that table. Of 250,000 or so clones in the sample, around 88% were seen once. On this clone itself: The sample carries other DNA sequences with the same CDR3.

V lost 4 bases to trimming and J lost 4 bases; unmatched junction nucleotides: 4. CDR1 and CDR2 (germline): SEHNR, FQNEAQ (reference sequence). CDR3 size: 14 residues. This chain uses TRBV7-9 with TRBJ2-7; 10 positions agree with TRBD1. The sequencing input was peripheral blood. This TCR came from a man at least 80 years old with acute or convalescent COVID-19. Here the CDR3 reads CASSSGTGAYEQYF. The CDR3 bases are TGTGCCAGCAGCTCCGGGACAGGGGCTTACGAGCAGTACTTC.